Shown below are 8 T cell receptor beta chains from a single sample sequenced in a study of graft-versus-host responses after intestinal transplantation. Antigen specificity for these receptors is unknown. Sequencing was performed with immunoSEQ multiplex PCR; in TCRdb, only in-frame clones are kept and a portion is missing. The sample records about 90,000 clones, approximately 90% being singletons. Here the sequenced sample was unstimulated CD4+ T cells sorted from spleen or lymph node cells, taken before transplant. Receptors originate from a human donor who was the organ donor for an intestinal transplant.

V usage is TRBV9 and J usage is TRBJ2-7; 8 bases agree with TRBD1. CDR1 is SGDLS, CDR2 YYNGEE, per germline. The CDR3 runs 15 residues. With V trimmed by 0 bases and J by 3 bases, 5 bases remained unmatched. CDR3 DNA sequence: TGTGCCAGCAGCGTAGCCGGACAGGGACTCTACGAGCAGTACTTC. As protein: CASSVAGQGLYEQYF.

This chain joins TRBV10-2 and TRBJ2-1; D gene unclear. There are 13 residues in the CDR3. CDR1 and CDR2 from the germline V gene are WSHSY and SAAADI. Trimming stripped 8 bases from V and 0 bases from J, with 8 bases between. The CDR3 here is CASQAPSYNEQFF. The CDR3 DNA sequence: TGCGCCAGCCAGGCCCCCTCCTACAATGAGCAGTTCTTC.

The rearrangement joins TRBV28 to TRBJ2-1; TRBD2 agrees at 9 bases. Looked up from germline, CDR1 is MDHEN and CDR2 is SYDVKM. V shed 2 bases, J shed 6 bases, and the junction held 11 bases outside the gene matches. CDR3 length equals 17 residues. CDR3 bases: TGTGCCAGCAGTTTAGTGGTAATTTTAGCGGGAGTCAATGAGCAGTTCTTC. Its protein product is CASSLVVILAGVNEQFF.

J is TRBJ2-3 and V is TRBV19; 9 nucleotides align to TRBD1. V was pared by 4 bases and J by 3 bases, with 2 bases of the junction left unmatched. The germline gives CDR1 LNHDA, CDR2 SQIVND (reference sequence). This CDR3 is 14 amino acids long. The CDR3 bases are TGTGCCAGTAGTAAGGGACAGGGAACAGATACGCAGTATTTT. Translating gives CASSKGQGTDTQYF.

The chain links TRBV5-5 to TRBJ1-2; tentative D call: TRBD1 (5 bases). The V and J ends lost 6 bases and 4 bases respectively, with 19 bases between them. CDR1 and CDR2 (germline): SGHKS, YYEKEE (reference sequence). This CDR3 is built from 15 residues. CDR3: CASTIWGEFTYGYTF. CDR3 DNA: TGTGCCAGCACGATTTGGGGGGAGTTTACCTATGGCTACACCTTC.

CDR3 protein: CASSPHTGGVVDTQYF. CDR3 DNA sequence: TGCGCCAGCAGCCCTCACACAGGGGGCGTCGTAGATACGCAGTATTTT. The J gene is TRBJ2-3, the V gene TRBV4-1; TRBD1 matches 9 bases. Germline CDR1 reads MGHRA; CDR2 reads YSYEKL. J lost 5 bases, V lost 4 bases, and 10 bases had no gene match. The length of the CDR3 is 16 residues.

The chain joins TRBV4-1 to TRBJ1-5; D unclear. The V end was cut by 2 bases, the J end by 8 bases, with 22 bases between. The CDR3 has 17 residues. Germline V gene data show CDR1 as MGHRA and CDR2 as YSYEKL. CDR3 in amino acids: CASSQILSFTQREPQHF. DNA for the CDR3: TGCGCCAGCAGCCAAATTCTATCTTTCACGCAACGGGAGCCCCAGCATTTT.

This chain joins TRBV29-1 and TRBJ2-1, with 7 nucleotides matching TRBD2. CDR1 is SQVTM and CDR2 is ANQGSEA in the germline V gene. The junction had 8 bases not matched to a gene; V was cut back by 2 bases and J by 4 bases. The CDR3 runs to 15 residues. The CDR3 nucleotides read TGCAGCGTTGAATTATGGCTAGCGGATTACAATGAGCAGTTCTTC. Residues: CSVELWLADYNEQFF.